This is a list of T cell receptor beta chains from one sample in a study of molecular identifiers for immune sequencing clone quantification. A single record per CDR3 protein comes from TCRdb applying MiXCR to the PCR reads. The table records around 480,000 distinct CDR3 sequences, 25% of them present only once. The sample consisted of naive CD8+ T cells from blood, with Jurkat cell RNA spiked in. Every receptor here comes from a human donor in good health. Some libraries in this study had Jurkat cell RNA spiked in. Both conserved end residues are trimmed from each CDR3. D genes are given only for firm matches.

cdr3_length d_call v_call cdr3_aa
14 TRBD2 TRBV5-6 ASSPGLAELYNEQF
13 TRBD1 TRBV20-1 SARRTGHPNYGYT
12 . TRBV30 AWSVVSGTTEAF
14 . TRBV4-1 ASSQGGAGLSYEQY
14 TRBD1 TRBV7-6 ASSPGQGVSPGELF
12 . TRBV6-2/TRBV6-3 ASGDSSYNSPLH
13 . TRBV4-2 ASSQGGGPNQPQH
14 . TRBV20-1 SARVGPGRSSYEQY
11 . TRBV19 ASCPDYTDTQY
11 . TRBV19 ASSIVLAYEQY
12 . TRBV30 GLEGPTGNQPQH
11 TRBD1 TRBV9 ASSDGTGGEQY
13 . TRBV11-3 ASSFGRDLSDTQY
11 . TRBV15 ATRPTGSSEAF
14 . TRBV6-1 ASMLGGRLGSMGQY
13 . TRBV30 AWRDPRLGGNDQF
12 . TRBV7-9 ASSAARMNTEAF
12 . TRBV11-3 ASSFGGRRNEQF
11 . TRBV2 ASNRGSIQPQH
10 . TRBV30 AWDYSSYEQY
14 . TRBV5-1 ASSPSGQPITDTQY
10 . TRBV20-1 SARPDSTEAF
12 . TRBV6-5 ASSRGLSNQPQH
16 . TRBV5-4 ASSAGRTISLPSYEQY